Detailed here is one T cell receptor (beta chain). Its antigen is as yet unknown. This specimen belongs to a study of CXCR3-negative and CXCR3-positive naive CD8 T cells. Study-level results: TRB CDR3s were more hydrophobic in CXCR3-positive than in CXCR3-negative naive cells.

TRB cDNA libraries were made by UMI-labeled 5' RACE. From the 5' RACE reads, TCRdb lists one entry per CDR3 protein and no DNA. The sample holds tens of thousands of distinct CDR3 sequences. The length of the CDR3 is 14 residues. The germline CDR1 and CDR2 sequences are LNHDA and SQIVND (reference sequence). Subsets of CD8+ T cells were each sorted in triplicate at approximately 300,000 cells apiece. The gene calls are TRBV19 and TRBJ2-7; TCRdb reports TRBD1, a call that lacks DNA to check it against. Material: naive CXCR3+ CD8+ T cells from blood. The subset here: CD45RO-CCR7+CD27+CD95- naive CD8+ T cells expressing CXCR3 (TNR3+). The receptor was derived from a human donor in good health. Some clones in this sample may be carry-over from other donors' samples. The CDR3: CASSGMGQFYEQYF.